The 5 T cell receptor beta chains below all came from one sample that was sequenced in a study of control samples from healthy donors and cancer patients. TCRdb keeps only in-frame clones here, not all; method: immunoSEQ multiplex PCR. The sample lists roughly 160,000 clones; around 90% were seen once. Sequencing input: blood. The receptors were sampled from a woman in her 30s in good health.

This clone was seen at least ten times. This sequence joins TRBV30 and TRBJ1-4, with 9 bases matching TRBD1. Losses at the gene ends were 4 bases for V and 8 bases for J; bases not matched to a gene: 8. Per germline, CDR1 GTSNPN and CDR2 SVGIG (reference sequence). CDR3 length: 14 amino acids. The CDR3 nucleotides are TGTGCCTGGACGCCCTCGGGACAGGGCGAAAAACTGTTTTTT. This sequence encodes CAWTPSGQGEKLFF.

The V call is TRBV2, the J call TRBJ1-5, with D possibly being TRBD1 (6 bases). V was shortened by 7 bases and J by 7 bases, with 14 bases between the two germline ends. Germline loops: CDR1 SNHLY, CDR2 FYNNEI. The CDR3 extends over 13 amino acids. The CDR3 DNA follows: TGTGCCAGCAAGCACAGGGTACAGCAGCCCCAGCATTTT. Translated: CASKHRVQQPQHF.

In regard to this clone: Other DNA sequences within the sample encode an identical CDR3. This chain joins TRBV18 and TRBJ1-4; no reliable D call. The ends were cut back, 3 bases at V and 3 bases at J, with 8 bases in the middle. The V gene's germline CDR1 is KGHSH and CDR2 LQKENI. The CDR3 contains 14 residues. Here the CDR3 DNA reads TGTGCCAGCTCACCGGGTACTGCTAATGAAAAACTGTTTTTT. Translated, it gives CASSPGTANEKLFF. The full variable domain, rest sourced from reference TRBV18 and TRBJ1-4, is NAGVMQNPRHLVRRRGQEARLRCSPMKGHSHVYWYRQLPEEGLKFMVYLQKENIIDESGMPKERFSAEFPKEGPSILRIQQVVRGDSAAYFCASSPGTANEKLFFGSGTQLSVL.

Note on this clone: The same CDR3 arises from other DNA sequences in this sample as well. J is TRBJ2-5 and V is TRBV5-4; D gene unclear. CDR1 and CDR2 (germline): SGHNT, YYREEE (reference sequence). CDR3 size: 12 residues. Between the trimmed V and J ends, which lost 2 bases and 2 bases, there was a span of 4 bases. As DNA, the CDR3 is TGTGCCAGCAGCTTAGGGCAAGAGACCCAGTACTTC. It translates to CASSLGQETQYF.

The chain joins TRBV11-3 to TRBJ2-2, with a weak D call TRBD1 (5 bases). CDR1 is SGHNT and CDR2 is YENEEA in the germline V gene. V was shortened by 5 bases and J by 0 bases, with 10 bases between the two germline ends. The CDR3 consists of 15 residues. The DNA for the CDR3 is TGTGCCAGCAGCGTTGCAGGGCCGAACACCGGGGAGCTGTTTTTT. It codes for CASSVAGPNTGELFF.